These T cell receptor beta chains were read from a single sample in a study of patients and donors after allogeneic stem cell transplantation. TCRdb fed the RT-PCR reads into MiXCR, producing one record per CDR3 protein. The table records fewer than 250,000 distinct CDR3 sequences, 13% to 15% of them present only once. The sequencing sample was made of blood, either unsorted or a sorted T cell fraction (not recorded which). The receptors were sampled from a human donor who was either an allogeneic HSCT recipient or a stem cell or donor lymphocyte infusion donor (not recorded which). It is not recorded whose cells these are; they may come from a transplant donor. Both conserved end residues are trimmed from each CDR3.

V	J	CDR3
TRBV6-5	TRBJ2-1	ASSYSRHEDSYNEQF
TRBV6-1	TRBJ1-1	ASSVAGGDTEAF
TRBV12-3/TRBV12-4	TRBJ1-4	ASRTGGGEKLF
TRBV7-2	TRBJ2-7	ASSLSYEQY
TRBV5-1	TRBJ2-3	ASSLGAHRGADTQY
TRBV6-5	TRBJ1-1	ASSYSDRAGTEAF
TRBV30	TRBJ2-1	AWSRDSLTTYNEQF
TRBV6-5	TRBJ1-2	ASSSFGRRQGAPGYT
TRBV10-3	TRBJ2-7	AISPRGYEQY
TRBV12-3/TRBV12-4	TRBJ2-5	ASSLKPRETQY
TRBV20-1	TRBJ2-5	SAVHGEAQETQY
TRBV5-6	TRBJ1-2	ASSLGQINYGYT
TRBV24-1	TRBJ2-1	ATSDPTGTVSEQF
TRBV4-2	TRBJ2-1	ASSQDSLAGVIDNEQF
TRBV20-1	TRBJ1-1	SAGPGAQAF
TRBV6-1	TRBJ2-4	ASSEGGVKNIQY
TRBV20-1	TRBJ2-7	SAKSGGLFSYEQY
TRBV5-1	TRBJ2-5	ASSVPTTRVQETQY
TRBV11-3	TRBJ2-3	ASSLLSGGYTDTQY
TRBV24-1	TRBJ2-3	ATSVRGDTQY
TRBV12-3/TRBV12-4	TRBJ1-1	ASRRSGLEAF
TRBV7-8	TRBJ2-5	ASSLETQY
TRBV27	TRBJ1-1	ASSLSGTLFNTEAF